The 5 T cell receptor beta chains given below trace back to one sample, sequenced in a study of T cells in tuberculosis (dated by TCRdb to the late 2010s). Thawed, overnight-rested PBMC were stained with GMM-loaded CD1B tetramer, a Live/Dead dye and anti-CD3, then sorted on a FACS Aria II. CD1B tetramers were loaded with C32 glucose monomycolate purified from Rhodococcus equi. Libraries were made using the immunoSEQ multiplex PCR assay. TCRdb retrieved this table from immuneACCESS and kept in-frame rearrangements only. Not all clones are present; in checked studies, unresolved V genes account for under half, and no reason is known for the remainder. This sample has roughly 61,000 clones in its table, and approximately 88% of those were observed once. The ten largest clones take up roughly 22% of the sample. Input material: CD1b-GMM tetramer-negative cells sorted from PBMCs. The cell subset or site label, as the study defines it: T cells not binding CD1B-GMM tetramer, sorted from same donor. Receptors originate from an adult woman with latent tuberculosis.

V gene TRBV7-9 combines with J gene TRBJ1-1, with TRBD1 matching over 8 bases. The CDR3 length is 16 residues. Unmatched junction bases numbered 10, after V lost 6 bases and J lost 1 base. From germline, CDR1 is SEHNR and CDR2 FQNEAQ (reference sequence). The CDR3 here is CASRLPPQGANTEAFF. The DNA of the CDR3 is TGTGCCAGCAGATTACCTCCGCAGGGGGCGAACACTGAAGCTTTCTTT.

The V and J genes are TRBV9 and TRBJ2-1; 9 positions match TRBD2. V lost 3 bases, J lost 9 bases, and 10 bases stayed unmatched. The CDR3 is 15 amino acids. CDR1 is SGDLS, CDR2 YYNGEE, per germline. CDR3: CASSGPAGLAGEQFF. The CDR3 coding sequence is TGTGCCAGCAGCGGCCCCGCGGGACTAGCAGGTGAGCAGTTCTTC.

The rearrangement uses TRBV9 and TRBJ2-7; 8 bases fit TRBD1. Germline V gene data show CDR1 as SGDLS and CDR2 as YYNGEE. The CDR3 contains 14 residues. V dropped 4 bases and J dropped 3; count of bases not matched to a gene: 6. The CDR3 protein is CASSPRTGLYEQYF. The CDR3 DNA reads as TGTGCCAGCAGCCCCCGGACAGGGCTCTACGAGCAGTACTTC.

The chain has TRBV11-2 and TRBJ2-7; weak D call: TRBD2 (5 bases). The germline V and J ends were trimmed by 3 bases and 1 base, with 7 bases remaining between them. This CDR3 is built from 13 residues. Germline-derived CDR1 and CDR2 are SGHAT and FQNNGV. Here the CDR3 DNA reads TGTGCCAGCAGCTTGAGCGGTTCCTACGAGCAGTACTTC. Amino acid sequence: CASSLSGSYEQYF.

V usage is TRBV14 and J usage is TRBJ1-2, with D perhaps matching TRBD1 (6 bases). Germline loops: CDR1 SGHDN, CDR2 FVKESK. Trimming removed 0 bases from V and 4 bases from J, with 9 bases in between. The CDR3 length is 14 residues. CDR3 nucleotides: TGTGCCAGCAGCCAAGAAGGACAGCCCTATGGCTACACCTTC. Translating gives CASSQEGQPYGYTF.